The entry below gives a single TCR beta chain sequence along with its context. The target antigen is unknown. The treatment: approximately nine-day PBMC culture with coronavirus spike peptide pools or control peptides (ViraFEST assay). The data belong to a study of vaccination and CD4 T cells after COVID-19. In germline, CDR1 is DFQATT, CDR2 SNEGSKA (reference sequence). V lost 5 bases to trimming and J lost 0 bases, with 14 bases between them. The CDR3 is 15 residues long. Cultured CD4+ T-cell DNA underwent Oncomine TCR Beta short-read sequencing. In TCRdb, the PCR reads were re-called with MiXCR into one record per CDR3 protein. The profile shows under 15,000 distinct CDR3 sequences, almost 55% of them singletons.

The TCR sequence derives from a human donor with COVID-19. The chain joins TRBV20-1 to TRBJ2-4; possible D gene TRBD1, 5 bases. This sample comprised cultured CD4+ T cells from blood, obtained after SARS-CoV-2 vaccination. The DNA for the CDR3 is TGCAGTGCTGAACACAGGCGGCTAGCCAAAAACATTCAGTACTTC. Protein product: CSAEHRRLAKNIQYF.